One and the same sample provided the 22 T cell receptor beta chains below, sequenced in a study of blood T cell repertoires in COVID-19. This table comes from immunoSEQ multiplex PCR, and its TCRdb copy is limited to in-frame clones, with some not included. This table has 150,000 to 200,000 clones, roughly 89% appearing once. The sequenced sample was peripheral blood. All receptors come from a woman aged 18-29 years who had recovered from COVID-19.

This clone appeared a single time. The chain carries TRBV9 and TRBJ1-5; 7 nucleotides agree with TRBD1. V was pared by 0 bases and J by 7 bases, with 4 bases of the junction left unmatched. CDR1 SGDLS and CDR2 YYNGEE come from the germline V gene. This CDR3 comprises 14 residues. In nucleotides, the CDR3 is TGTGCCAGCAGCGTAGAAGGAGGGGGCCAGCCCCAGCATTTT. Encoded protein: CASSVEGGGQPQHF.

The V gene is TRBV7-3, the J gene TRBJ2-2, with D perhaps matching TRBD1 (7 bases). The germline V gene has CDR1 SGHTA and CDR2 FQGTGA. This CDR3 region has 16 residues. V lost 5 bases and J lost 4, with 17 bases in between. The CDR3 bases are TGTGCCAGCAGCCGCGGGAAGGGGGCGCCCACCGGGGAGCTGTTTTTT. It yields the protein CASSRGKGAPTGELFF.

This CDR3 is CASSTHGLTEAFF. As DNA, the CDR3 is TGTGCCAGTAGTACCCATGGGCTCACTGAAGCTTTCTTT. This sequence joins TRBV19 and TRBJ1-1; D is undetermined. CDR1 is LNHDA and CDR2 is SQIVND in the germline V gene (reference sequence). CDR3 length equals 13 residues. Trimming left V 4 bases short and J 4 bases short, with 10 bases between.

The chain is built from TRBV3-1 (or the pseudogene TRBV3-2) and TRBJ1-3; D is possibly TRBD1 (6 bases). The CDR3 runs 14 residues. The germline V gene encodes CDR1 LGHDT and CDR2 YNNKEL (reference sequence). Trimming took 4 bases from V and 2 from J, leaving 9 bases between them. For the CDR3, the DNA is TGTGCCAGCAGCCCCGGGGGGCCTGGAAACACCATATATTTT. Encoded protein: CASSPGGPGNTIYF.

This clone was detected a few times. The chain couples TRBV5-1 to TRBJ2-1; TRBD1 aligns across 9 bases. Per germline, CDR1 SGHRS and CDR2 YFSETQ. This CDR3 is built from 15 residues. The ends lost 2 bases at V and 2 bases at J; junction bases unmatched: 2. CDR3 sequence (DNA): TGCGCCAGCAGCTTACAGGGGGCTACCTACAATGAGCAGTTCTTC. Translating gives CASSLQGATYNEQFF.

The V call is TRBV7-3, the J call TRBJ1-1; 8 nucleotides align to TRBD1. CDR3 length: 14 residues. Germline lookup yields CDR1 SGHTA and CDR2 FQGTGA. Trimming cost V 4 bases and J 2 bases; bases outside gene matches: 3. The DNA of the CDR3 is TGTGCCAGCAGCTCGACAGGGGCCAACACTGAAGCTTTCTTT. Translated: CASSSTGANTEAFF. Using reference TRBV7-3 and TRBJ1-1 for the parts outside the CDR3, the full variable domain is GAGVSQTPSNKVTEKGKYVELRCDPISGHTALYWYRQSLGQGPEFLIYFQGTGAADDSGLPNDRFFAVRPEGSVSTLKIQRTERGDSAVYLCASSSTGANTEAFFGQGTRLTVV.

V gene TRBV7-9 combines with J gene TRBJ1-1; no clear D. The CDR3 sequence is 13 residues long. Germline V gene data show CDR1 as SEHNR and CDR2 as FQNEAQ (reference sequence). Trimming left V 1 base short and J 6 bases short, with 9 bases between. The CDR3 region is CASSLDVEAEAFF. CDR3 in DNA: TGTGCCAGCAGCTTAGATGTGGAGGCTGAAGCTTTCTTT.

The gene calls are TRBV19 and TRBJ1-2; 8 positions match TRBD1. Unmatched junction bases numbered 7, after V lost 5 bases and J lost 8 bases. There are 13 residues in the CDR3. Germline-derived CDR1 and CDR2 are LNHDA and SQIVND (reference sequence). CDR3 DNA: TGTGCCAGTAGTTCCCAGGGGGCGTGGGGCTACACCTTC. It is translated as CASSSQGAWGYTF.

V is TRBV15 and J is TRBJ2-1; D perhaps matches TRBD1 (6 bases). CDR3 length: 13 residues. V dropped 5 bases and J dropped 6 bases, with 11 bases sitting between them. Per the germline V gene, CDR1 is LNHNV and CDR2 is YYDKDF (reference sequence). Written as DNA, the CDR3 is TGTGCCACCAGCGAGGACAGATCCAATGAGCAGTTCTTC. This translates into CATSEDRSNEQFF.

This clone has a single count. The chain couples TRBV7-2 to TRBJ2-3, with a weak D call TRBD2 (6 bases). V lost 5 bases to trimming and J lost 6 bases, with 18 bases between them. The germline V gene has CDR1 SGHTA and CDR2 FQGNSA. The CDR3 extends over 15 amino acids. The CDR3, as DNA: TGTGCCAGCAGCCCCTTAGCGGTTTCGCGGGATACGCAGTATTTT. This translates into CASSPLAVSRDTQYF.

The rearrangement links TRBV19 to TRBJ1-5; 7 bases line up with TRBD1. The CDR3 spans 15 residues. In germline, CDR1 is LNHDA, CDR2 SQIVND (reference sequence). The V and J ends lost 7 bases and 0 bases, in that order; junction bases with no gene match: 6. In DNA, the CDR3 is TGTGCCAGTACCGTACAGGGGAATAGCAATCAGCCCCAGCATTTT. The encoded protein is CASTVQGNSNQPQHF.

This chain connects TRBV7-2 to TRBJ2-5; D ambiguous. The CDR3 runs 13 residues. Trimming pared 0 bases from V and 5 bases from J, leaving 7 bases between. CDR1 is SGHTA and CDR2 is FQGNSA in the germline V gene. For the CDR3, the DNA is TGTGCCAGCAGCTTAGCCGCCACTGAGACCCAGTACTTC. This gives the protein CASSLAATETQYF.

This chain connects TRBV6-5 to TRBJ2-7; TRBD1 matches 9 bases. CDR3 length equals 13 residues. Germline V gene lookup returns CDR1 MNHEY and CDR2 SVGAGI. V shed 6 bases and J 6 bases; nucleotides not matched to a gene: 6. In DNA form, the CDR3 reads TGTGCCAGCAGATTACAGGGGGCCCGCGAGCAGTACTTC. Translated, it gives CASRLQGAREQYF.

The chain combines TRBV6-5 with TRBJ1-1; D is uncertain. With 8 bases removed from V and 1 base from J, the gap between germline ends came to 11 bases. Germline V CDR1 and CDR2: MNHEY, SVGAGI. There are 13 residues in the CDR3. The DNA for the CDR3 is TGTGCCAGCGTCGGCAGGAAGAACACTGAAGCTTTCTTT. Translation gives CASVGRKNTEAFF.

This chain joins TRBV27 and TRBJ2-1; 14 bases are a match to TRBD2. The CDR3 consists of 16 residues. Losses at the gene ends were 5 bases for V and 9 bases for J; bases not matched to a gene: 9. Germline V gene data show CDR1 as MNHEY and CDR2 as SMNVEV (reference sequence). For the CDR3, the DNA is TGTGCCAGCAGTCCCAGGCCGGGACTAGCGGGAGTTGAGCAGTTCTTC. It yields the protein CASSPRPGLAGVEQFF.

The chain joins TRBV11-2 to TRBJ2-7; TRBD1 aligns across 10 bases. The CDR3 is made up of 14 amino acids. Trimming took 2 bases from V and 6 from J; bases not matched to a gene: 4. Germline values: CDR1 SGHAT, CDR2 FQNNGV. The CDR3 loop reads CASSLRQGAGEQYV. Written as DNA, the CDR3 is TGTGCCAGCAGCTTACGACAGGGGGCGGGCGAGCAGTACGTC.

The chain uses TRBV9 and TRBJ2-1; possible D gene TRBD2, 6 bases. This CDR3 is built from 15 residues. CDR1 and CDR2 from the germline V gene are SGDLS and YYNGEE. Trimming pared 2 bases from V and 1 base from J, leaving 10 bases between. The CDR3 sequence is CASSVSEGSYNEQFF. CDR3 DNA: TGTGCCAGCAGCGTTTCGGAGGGGTCCTACAATGAGCAGTTCTTC.

This chain joins TRBV14 and TRBJ2-1; D gene ambiguous. V dropped 3 bases and J dropped 0 bases, with 9 bases sitting between them. Germline CDR1 and CDR2: SGHDN and FVKESK. The CDR3 sequence is 15 residues long. This chain's CDR3 is CASSQGYSSYNEQFF. The CDR3 DNA reads as TGTGCCAGCAGCCAGGGTTACAGCTCCTACAATGAGCAGTTCTTC. Combining the CDR3 with reference TRBV14 and TRBJ2-1 gives the whole variable domain EAGVTQFPSHSVIEKGQTVTLRCDPISGHDNLYWYRRVMGKEIKFLLHFVKESKQDESGMPNNRFLAERTGGTYSTLKVQPAELEDSGVYFCASSQGYSSYNEQFFGPGTRLTVL.

The chain links TRBV9 to TRBJ1-3, with D possibly TRBD1 on 6 matching bases. Between the trimmed V and J ends, which lost 2 bases and 0 bases, there was a span of 15 bases. CDR1 SGDLS and CDR2 YYNGEE come from the germline V gene. The CDR3 is 17 residues long. The CDR3 loop reads CASSVRGDTVSGNTIYF. CDR3 DNA sequence: TGTGCCAGCAGCGTCCGGGGGGACACGGTCTCTGGAAACACCATATATTTT. Filled out from reference TRBV9 and TRBJ1-3, the complete variable domain reads DSGVTQTPKHLITATGQRVTLRCSPRSGDLSVYWYQQSLDQGLQFLIQYYNGEERAKGNILERFSAQQFPDLHSELNLSSLELGDSALYFCASSVRGDTVSGNTIYFGEGSWLTVV.

The rearrangement uses TRBV10-3 and TRBJ2-5; 9 positions agree with TRBD2. The CDR3 extends over 16 amino acids. With 6 bases clipped from V and 5 bases from J, the junction kept 13 bases outside the gene matches. Germline V gene lookup returns CDR1 ENHRY and CDR2 SYGVKD. The CDR3 loop reads CAISWLPGLATETQYF. DNA for the CDR3: TGTGCCATCAGCTGGCTCCCCGGACTAGCGACCGAGACCCAGTACTTC.

V gene TRBV27 combines with J gene TRBJ2-7; TRBD2 matches at 9 bases. With V trimmed by 8 bases and J by 3 bases, 8 bases remained unmatched. The CDR3 contains 14 residues. Germline CDR1 is MNHEY and CDR2 is SMNVEV (reference sequence). CDR3 nucleotides: TGTGCCAGCGGCGATAGCGGGGGATACTACGAGCAGTACTTC. This sequence encodes CASGDSGGYYEQYF.

This clone has a single count. The V and J genes are TRBV10-3 and TRBJ2-1; D perhaps matches TRBD2 (5 bases). The length of the CDR3 is 14 residues. With 4 bases removed from V and 6 bases from J, the gap between germline ends came to 13 bases. Germline V gene lookup returns CDR1 ENHRY and CDR2 SYGVKD. The CDR3 loop reads CAISAEEHVNEQFF. The CDR3 region has the DNA TGTGCCATCAGTGCGGAGGAGCACGTCAATGAGCAGTTCTTC.